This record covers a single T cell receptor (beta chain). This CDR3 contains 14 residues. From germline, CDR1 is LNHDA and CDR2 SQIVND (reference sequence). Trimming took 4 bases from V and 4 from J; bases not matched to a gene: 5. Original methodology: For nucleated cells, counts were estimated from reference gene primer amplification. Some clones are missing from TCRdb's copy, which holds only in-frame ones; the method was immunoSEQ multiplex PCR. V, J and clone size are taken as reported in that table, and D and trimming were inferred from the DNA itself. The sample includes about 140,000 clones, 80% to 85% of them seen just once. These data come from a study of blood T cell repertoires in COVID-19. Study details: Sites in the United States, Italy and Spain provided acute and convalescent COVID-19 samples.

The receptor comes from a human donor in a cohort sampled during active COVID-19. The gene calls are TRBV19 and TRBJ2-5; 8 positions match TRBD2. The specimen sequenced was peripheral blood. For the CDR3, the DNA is TGTGCCAGTAGTACCTCGGGGGGGAGAGAGACCCAGTACTTC. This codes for CASSTSGGRETQYF.